The 28 T cell receptor beta chains below all came from one sample that was sequenced in a study of T cell repertoires in cytomegalovirus infection. TCRdb fed the reads into MiXCR, producing one record per CDR3 protein. The sample carries around 500,000 distinct CDR3 sequences, approximately 40% recorded once. The antigens of these receptors remain unknown. Sequencing used cultured PBMCs, obtained from culture after CMV antigen stimulation. The origin of the receptors is a human donor in good health (CMV status not recorded). Some clones in this sample may be carry-over from other donors' samples.

V and J are TRBV4-1 and TRBJ2-5, with D unclear. This CDR3 is 13 amino acids long. V lost 6 bases and J 1 base, leaving 9 bases between the germline ends. The germline V gene has CDR1 MGHRA and CDR2 YSYEKL. The CDR3 is CASRHSFQETQYF. CDR3 sequence (DNA): TGCGCCAGCAGGCACAGCTTCCAAGAGACCCAGTACTTC.

This clonotype came up many times. The chain carries TRBV7-2 and TRBJ2-1, with D hard to call. Trimming removed 2 bases at V and 3 bases at J, with 5 bases between. Germline V lookup: CDR1 SGHTA, CDR2 FQGNSA. The CDR3 length is 13 residues. This CDR3 is CASSLSGYNEQFF. CDR3 sequence (DNA): TGTGCCAGCAGCTTATCGGGCTACAATGAGCAGTTCTTC. The variable domain in full, completed from reference TRBV7-2 and TRBJ2-1, reads GAGVSQSPSNKVTEKGKDVELRCDPISGHTALYWYRQSLGQGLEFLIYFQGNSAPDKSGLPSDRFSAERTGGSVSTLTIQRTQQEDSAVYLCASSLSGYNEQFFGPGTRLTVL.

V usage is TRBV7-9 and J usage is TRBJ2-1; no firm D call. Looked up from germline, CDR1 is SEHNR and CDR2 is FQNEAQ (reference sequence). The CDR3 runs to 13 residues. The V gene lost 5 bases and the J gene lost 5 bases, with 10 bases spanning the gap. The CDR3 DNA reads as TGTGCCAGCAGCCGCTGGGCAGACAATGAGCAGTTCTTC. This gives the protein CASSRWADNEQFF.

The sample holds a few counts of this clonotype. The chain couples TRBV2 to TRBJ1-4, with D possibly being TRBD1 (5 bases). V lost 6 bases and J lost 3, with 17 bases in between. CDR1 and CDR2 (germline): SNHLY, FYNNEI. This CDR3 has 16 residues. The CDR3 coding sequence is TGTGCCAGCAGGCAACCTACAGGTTCAGCTAATGAAAAACTGTTTTTT. It codes for CASRQPTGSANEKLFF.

V is TRBV6-2 or TRBV6-3 and J is TRBJ1-5; D not resolved. CDR3 length equals 17 residues. Germline lookup yields CDR1 MNHEY and CDR2 SVGEGT. With 2 bases removed from V and 8 bases from J, the gap between germline ends came to 22 bases. CDR3: CASSYPRLRDKREPQHF. As DNA, the CDR3 is TGTGCCAGCAGTTACCCTCGTCTCCGAGACAAAAGGGAGCCCCAGCATTTT.

A few counts support this clonotype. The V call is TRBV4-1, the J call TRBJ1-5, with 7 bases lining up with TRBD1. CDR1 and CDR2 (germline): MGHRA, YSYEKL. Trimming at V came to 1 base and at J to 3 bases, leaving 3 bases not matched to a gene. The CDR3 contains 15 residues. The CDR3 sequence: CASSQVDRDNQPQHF. The DNA for the CDR3 is TGCGCCAGCAGCCAAGTCGACAGGGACAATCAGCCCCAGCATTTT.

The chain joins TRBV20-1 to TRBJ2-7; D unresolved. This CDR3 has 13 residues. Trimming removed 6 bases from V and 4 bases from J, with 16 bases in between. Germline values: CDR1 DFQATT, CDR2 SNEGSKA (reference sequence). The DNA of the CDR3 is TGCAGTGCCGTCCGATGGGGTCGGTACGAGCAGTACTTC. Translated: CSAVRWGRYEQYF.

The gene calls are TRBV6-2 or TRBV6-3 and TRBJ2-1; a weak D match, TRBD2 (6 bases). This CDR3 contains 17 residues. Germline V gene lookup returns CDR1 MNHEY and CDR2 SVGEGT. With 5 bases removed from V and 3 bases from J, the gap between germline ends came to 20 bases. The CDR3 coding sequence is TGTGCCAGCAGTAGTCCCCGCCTGGAGGGAGACTACAATGAGCAGTTCTTC. Its translation is CASSSPRLEGDYNEQFF.

CDR3 amino acids: CASTRGRARTTIYF. The CDR3 region has the DNA TGTGCCAGCACCCGAGGGAGAGCGCGGACCACCATATATTTT. This chain joins TRBV13 and TRBJ1-3; D remains ambiguous. The CDR3 contains 14 residues. The V end was cut by 7 bases, the J end by 9 bases, with 19 bases between. The germline gives CDR1 PRHDT, CDR2 FYEKMQ (reference sequence).

The rearrangement links TRBV5-1 to TRBJ2-1; 7 nucleotides match TRBD2. The germline gives CDR1 SGHRS, CDR2 YFSETQ. The trim removed 4 bases at V and 10 bases at J, leaving 14 bases unmatched. The CDR3 length is 15 residues. This chain's CDR3 is CASSPSGTSSGEQFF. Here the CDR3 DNA reads TGCGCCAGCAGCCCCAGCGGGACCTCTTCGGGCGAGCAGTTCTTC.

V gene TRBV7-3 combines with J gene TRBJ2-5, with 7 nucleotides matching TRBD2. This CDR3 is built from 17 residues. Germline V gene sequence: CDR1 SGHTA, CDR2 FQGTGA. The V segment lost 4 bases and the J segment 3 bases; nucleotides outside the gene matches: 14. As DNA, the CDR3 is TGTGCCAGCAGCTCGAGATACAACGGGGGGTCGAAAGAGACCCAGTACTTC. This gives the protein CASSSRYNGGSKETQYF.

The rearrangement joins TRBV27 to TRBJ2-1; 15 nucleotides match TRBD2. There are 20 residues in the CDR3. With 6 bases clipped from V and 2 bases from J, the junction kept 14 bases outside the gene matches. Germline V gene data show CDR1 as MNHEY and CDR2 as SMNVEV (reference sequence). Written as DNA, the CDR3 is TGTGCCAGCAGCCTACTTGGACTAGCGGGGGGGCGATTTGCCTACAATGAGCAGTTCTTC. Translated, it gives CASSLLGLAGGRFAYNEQFF.

The gene calls are TRBV7-9 and TRBJ1-1; perhaps TRBD1 as D (6 bases). Per germline, CDR1 SEHNR and CDR2 FQNEAQ (reference sequence). V lost 0 bases and J 0 bases, leaving 11 bases between the germline ends. The CDR3 is 16 residues long. CDR3 nucleotide sequence: TGTGCCAGCAGCTTAGCGGGGGGCGTTATGAACACTGAAGCTTTCTTT. Translated, it gives CASSLAGGVMNTEAFF.

This clonotype was seen a few times. This chain uses TRBV6-1 with TRBJ1-4; D unresolved. V gave up 8 bases and J gave up 3 bases, with 16 bases separating them. This CDR3 has 15 amino acids. Germline CDR1 reads MNHNS; CDR2 reads SASEGT. The CDR3, as DNA: TGTGCCAGCGATAGAGGATTTGAAGCTAATGAAAAACTGTTTTTT. Protein product: CASDRGFEANEKLFF.

This clonotype showed up just once. This chain links TRBV11-2 with TRBJ1-6; 7 positions match TRBD1. The CDR3 covers 15 residues. Trimming removed 5 bases from V and 7 bases from J; junction bases left unmatched: 8. CDR1 and CDR2 (germline): SGHAT, FQNNGV. The CDR3 region is CASSVAGQLNSPLHF. The CDR3 bases are TGTGCCAGCAGCGTAGCGGGACAGTTAAATTCACCCCTCCACTTT.

Remarks on this clonotype: At one of its ends the junction is not consistent with the germline gene, which may arise from a read error. The rearrangement joins TRBV5-4 to TRBJ2-1; a weak D match, TRBD1 (7 bases). The CDR3 sequence is 18 residues long. The germline gives CDR1 SGHNT, CDR2 YYREEE (reference sequence). The CDR3 loop is CASSLGGGPSLSYNEQVF. The CDR3 nucleotides read TGTGCCAGCAGCTTAGGAGGGGGCCCCTCCCTCTCCTACAATGAGCAGGTCTTC. Full variable domain (outside the CDR3, taken from reference TRBV5-4 and TRBJ2-1): ETGVTQSPTHLIKTRGQQVTLRCSSQSGHNTVSWYQQALGQGPQFIFQYYREEENGRGNFPPRFSGLQFPNYSSELNVNALELDDSALYLCASSLGGGPSLSYNEQVFGPGTRLTVL.

The V and J genes are TRBV12-3 or TRBV12-4 and TRBJ1-5; no clear D. Trimming removed 4 bases at V and 4 bases at J, with 8 bases between. CDR3 size: 13 residues. In DNA, the CDR3 is TGTGCCAGCAGTTCAGCGAGAAATCAGCCCCAGCATTTT. It codes for CASSSARNQPQHF.

The chain employs TRBV14 and TRBJ1-1; D is unresolved. This CDR3 region has 13 residues. CDR1 and CDR2 (germline): SGHDN, FVKESK. The ends were cut back, 4 bases at V and 1 base at J, with 7 bases in the middle. CDR3 protein: CASSRLWNTEAFF. CDR3 nucleotides: TGTGCCAGCAGCCGGCTATGGAACACTGAAGCTTTCTTT.

The chain couples TRBV6-1 to TRBJ2-4, with 7 bases identical to TRBD1. This CDR3 has 14 residues. Looked up from germline, CDR1 is MNHNS and CDR2 is SASEGT. V lost 5 bases, J lost 9 bases, and 10 bases stayed unmatched. DNA of the CDR3: TGTGCCAGCAGTCTACCCGGGACAGCCGGCATTCAGTACTTC. Translating gives CASSLPGTAGIQYF.

The gene calls are TRBV7-9 and TRBJ1-4; D may be TRBD1 (6 bases). Germline CDR1 and CDR2: SEHNR and FQNEAQ (reference sequence). The CDR3 runs 14 residues. The V gene lost 5 bases and the J gene lost 5 bases, with 12 bases spanning the gap. Written as DNA, the CDR3 is TGTGCCAGCAGCATCGGGACAAGCAATGAAAAACTGTTTTTT. It translates to CASSIGTSNEKLFF.

There are a few counts of this clonotype. The V call is TRBV7-2, the J call TRBJ2-7; unclear D gene. Per the germline V gene, CDR1 is SGHTA and CDR2 is FQGNSA. This CDR3 spans 13 amino acids. Trimming stripped 8 bases from V and 9 bases from J, with 20 bases between. The CDR3 nucleotides read TGTGCCAGCGCCCTCGTAGGGTCGGGTCTGCAGTACTTC. Amino acid sequence: CASALVGSGLQYF. The full variable domain, rest sourced from reference TRBV7-2 and TRBJ2-7, is GAGVSQSPSNKVTEKGKDVELRCDPISGHTALYWYRQSLGQGLEFLIYFQGNSAPDKSGLPSDRFSAERTGGSVSTLTIQRTQQEDSAVYLCASALVGSGLQYFGPGTRLTVT.

The V and J genes are TRBV7-2 and TRBJ2-1; 13 bases line up with TRBD2. The length of the CDR3 is 16 residues. The J segment lost 10 bases and the V segment lost 6 bases, leaving 12 bases of the junction unmatched. The germline V gene has CDR1 SGHTA and CDR2 FQGNSA. The CDR3 region is CASSTKGLAGWREQFF. CDR3 nucleotide sequence: TGTGCCAGCAGTACAAAGGGACTAGCGGGATGGCGGGAGCAGTTCTTC.

This clonotype has more than one count but fewer than ten. V gene TRBV5-1 combines with J gene TRBJ2-5; possibly TRBD1 for D (6 bases). V was clipped by 2 bases and J by 1 base, with 9 bases between them. The CDR3 runs to 14 residues. Looked up from germline, CDR1 is SGHRS and CDR2 is YFSETQ. The CDR3, as DNA: TGCGCCAGCAGCTTAAAGGACAGCCAAGAGACCCAGTACTTC. Its protein is CASSLKDSQETQYF.

This clonotype was counted between two and nine times. J is TRBJ2-3 and V is TRBV4-3; 9 bases agree with TRBD2. CDR3 length equals 16 residues. The V segment lost 4 bases and the J segment 6 bases; nucleotides outside the gene matches: 11. The germline gives CDR1 LGHNA, CDR2 YSLEER. The CDR3 DNA is TGCGCCAGCAGCCCCCCCCCAGCGGGAGGTACGGATACGCAGTATTTT. It encodes CASSPPPAGGTDTQYF.

The chain combines TRBV6-8 with TRBJ2-7, with D maybe TRBD1 (6 bases). V was cut by 6 bases and J by 1 base, with 13 bases left in between. The CDR3 extends over 14 amino acids. In germline, CDR1 is MNHGY, CDR2 SAAAGT. CDR3 residues: CASSAWDISYEQYF. The CDR3, as DNA: TGTGCCAGCAGCGCCTGGGACATTTCCTACGAGCAGTACTTC.

The gene calls are TRBV11-2 and TRBJ2-1; 11 bases match TRBD2. J lost 10 bases, V lost 0 bases, and 8 bases had no gene match. CDR1 is SGHAT, CDR2 FQNNGV, per germline. The CDR3 is made up of 16 amino acids. CDR3 region: CASSLDLAGGIREQFF. For the CDR3, the DNA is TGTGCCAGCAGCTTAGACCTAGCGGGAGGAATCAGGGAGCAGTTCTTC.

This clonotype has only one observation. The V call is TRBV20-1, the J call TRBJ1-2; D gene ambiguous. Germline lookup yields CDR1 DFQATT and CDR2 SNEGSKA (reference sequence). V was shortened by 4 bases and J by 0 bases, with 12 bases between the two germline ends. CDR3 length: 14 residues. CDR3 bases: TGCAGTGCTAACACGCAGCGCACTAACTATGGCTACACCTTC. Amino acid sequence: CSANTQRTNYGYTF.

This chain links TRBV11-2 with TRBJ2-5; D possibly corresponds to TRBD1 (6 bases). Trimming took 3 bases from V and 6 from J, leaving 20 bases between them. The CDR3 sequence is 16 residues long. Per germline, CDR1 SGHAT and CDR2 FQNNGV. The CDR3 DNA is TGTGCCAGCAGCTTTGGGAACAGGGTTTTGAGAAAGACCCAGTACTTC. The encoded protein is CASSFGNRVLRKTQYF.